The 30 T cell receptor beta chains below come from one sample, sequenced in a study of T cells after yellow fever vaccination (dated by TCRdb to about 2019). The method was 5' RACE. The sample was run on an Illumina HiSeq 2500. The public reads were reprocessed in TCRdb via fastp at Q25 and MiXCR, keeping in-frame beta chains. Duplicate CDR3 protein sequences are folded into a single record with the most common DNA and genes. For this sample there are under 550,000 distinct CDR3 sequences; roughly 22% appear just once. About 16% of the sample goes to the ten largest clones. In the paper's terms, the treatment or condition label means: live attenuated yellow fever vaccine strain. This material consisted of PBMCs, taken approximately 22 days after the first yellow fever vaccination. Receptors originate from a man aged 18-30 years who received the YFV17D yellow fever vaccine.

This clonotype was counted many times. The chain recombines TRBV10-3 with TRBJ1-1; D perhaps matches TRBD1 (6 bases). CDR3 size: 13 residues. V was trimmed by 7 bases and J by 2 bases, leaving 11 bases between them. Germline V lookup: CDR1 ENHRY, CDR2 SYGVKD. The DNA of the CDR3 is TGTGCCATCACTGGACAGTTTAACACTGAAGCTTTCTTT. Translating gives CAITGQFNTEAFF.

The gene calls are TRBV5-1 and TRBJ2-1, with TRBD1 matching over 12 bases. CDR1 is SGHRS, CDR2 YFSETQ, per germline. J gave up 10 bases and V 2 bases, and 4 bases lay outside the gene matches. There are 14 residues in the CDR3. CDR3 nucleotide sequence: TGCGCCAGCAGCTTTGGGACAGGGGGCAACGAGCAGTTCTTC. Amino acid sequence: CASSFGTGGNEQFF.

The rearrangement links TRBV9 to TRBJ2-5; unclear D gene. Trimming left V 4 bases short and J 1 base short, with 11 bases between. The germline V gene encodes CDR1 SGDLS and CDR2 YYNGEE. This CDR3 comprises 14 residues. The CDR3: CASSPPAAQETQYF. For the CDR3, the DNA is TGTGCCAGCAGCCCCCCGGCGGCCCAAGAGACCCAGTACTTC.

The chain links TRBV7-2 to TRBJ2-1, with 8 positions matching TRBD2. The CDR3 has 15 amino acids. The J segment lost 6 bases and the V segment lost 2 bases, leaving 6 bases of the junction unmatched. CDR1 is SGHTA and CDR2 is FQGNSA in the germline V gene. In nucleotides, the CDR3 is TGTGCCAGCAGCTTAAATGGCGGGGGGAGCAATGAGCAGTTCTTC. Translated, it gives CASSLNGGGSNEQFF.

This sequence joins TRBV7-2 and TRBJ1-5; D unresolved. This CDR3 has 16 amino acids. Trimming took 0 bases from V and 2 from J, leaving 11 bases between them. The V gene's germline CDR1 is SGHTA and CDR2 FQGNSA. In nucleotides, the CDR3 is TGTGCCAGCAGCTTAGCCGGTGTTTTAGGCAATCAGCCCCAGCATTTT. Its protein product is CASSLAGVLGNQPQHF.

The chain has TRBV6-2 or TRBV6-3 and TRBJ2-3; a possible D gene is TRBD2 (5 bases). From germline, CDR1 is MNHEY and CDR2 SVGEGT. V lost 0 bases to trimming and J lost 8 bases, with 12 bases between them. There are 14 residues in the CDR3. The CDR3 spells CASSYSAAAGTQYF. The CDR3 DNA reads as TGTGCCAGCAGTTACTCGGCGGCCGCGGGTACGCAGTATTTT.

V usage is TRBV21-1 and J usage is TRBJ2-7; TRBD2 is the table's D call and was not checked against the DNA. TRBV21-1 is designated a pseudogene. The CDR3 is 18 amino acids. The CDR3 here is CASSSYLRGRRKVYEQYV. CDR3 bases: TGTGCCAGCAGCAGTTATCTCCGGGGACGACGGAAGGTCTACGAGCAGTACGTC.

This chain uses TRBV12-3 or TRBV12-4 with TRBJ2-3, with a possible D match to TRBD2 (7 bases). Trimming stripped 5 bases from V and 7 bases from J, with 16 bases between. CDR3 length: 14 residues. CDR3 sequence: CASSKGGGRNTQYF. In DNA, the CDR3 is TGTGCCAGCAGTAAGGGGGGGGGCCGAAATACGCAGTATTTT.

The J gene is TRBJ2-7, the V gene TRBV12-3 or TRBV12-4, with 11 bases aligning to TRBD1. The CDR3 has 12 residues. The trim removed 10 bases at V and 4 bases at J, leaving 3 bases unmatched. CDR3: CATGQGGYEQYF. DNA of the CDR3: TGTGCCACGGGACAGGGGGGATACGAGCAGTACTTC.

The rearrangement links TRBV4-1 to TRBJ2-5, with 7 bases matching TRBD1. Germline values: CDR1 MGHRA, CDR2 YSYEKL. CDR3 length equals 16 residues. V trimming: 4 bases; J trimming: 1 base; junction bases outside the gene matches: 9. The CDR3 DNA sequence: TGCGCCAGCAGCCGACCAGGACAGGCGAGCCAAGAGACCCAGTACTTC. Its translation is CASSRPGQASQETQYF.

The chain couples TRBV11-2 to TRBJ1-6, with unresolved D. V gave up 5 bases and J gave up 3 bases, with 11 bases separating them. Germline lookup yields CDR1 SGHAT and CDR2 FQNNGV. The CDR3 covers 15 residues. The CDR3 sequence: CASSPRGNYNSPLHF. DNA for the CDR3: TGTGCCAGCAGCCCTAGAGGGAACTATAATTCACCCCTCCACTTT.

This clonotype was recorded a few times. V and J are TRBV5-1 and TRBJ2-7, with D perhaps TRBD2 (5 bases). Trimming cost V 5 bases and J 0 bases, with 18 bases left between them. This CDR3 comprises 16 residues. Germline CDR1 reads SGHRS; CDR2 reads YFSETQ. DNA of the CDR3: TGCGCCAGCAGGCCTTCCTCGTGGGAGATCTCCTACGAGCAGTACTTC. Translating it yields CASRPSSWEISYEQYF.

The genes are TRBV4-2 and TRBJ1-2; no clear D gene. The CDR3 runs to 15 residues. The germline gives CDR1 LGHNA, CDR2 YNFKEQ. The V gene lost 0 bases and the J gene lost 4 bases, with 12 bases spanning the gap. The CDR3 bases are TGTGCCAGCAGCCAAGATAAATACAGCCCCTATGGCTACACCTTC. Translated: CASSQDKYSPYGYTF.

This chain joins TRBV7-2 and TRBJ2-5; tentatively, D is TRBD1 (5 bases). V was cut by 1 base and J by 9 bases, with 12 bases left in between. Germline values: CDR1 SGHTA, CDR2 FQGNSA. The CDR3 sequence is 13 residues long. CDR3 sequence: CASSLETPRAQYF. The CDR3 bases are TGTGCCAGCAGCTTAGAGACTCCCAGGGCCCAGTACTTC.

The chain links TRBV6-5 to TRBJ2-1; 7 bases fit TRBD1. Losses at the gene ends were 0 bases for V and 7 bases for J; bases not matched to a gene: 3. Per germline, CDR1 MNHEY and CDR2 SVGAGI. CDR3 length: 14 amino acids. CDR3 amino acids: CASSYSDRANEQFF. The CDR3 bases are TGTGCCAGCAGTTACTCCGACAGGGCAAATGAGCAGTTCTTC.

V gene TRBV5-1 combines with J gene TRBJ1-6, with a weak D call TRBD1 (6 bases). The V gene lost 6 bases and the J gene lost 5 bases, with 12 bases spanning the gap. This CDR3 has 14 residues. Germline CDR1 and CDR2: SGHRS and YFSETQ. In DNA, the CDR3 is TGCGCCAGCACCGGACAGCTGGATAATTCACCCCTCCACTTT. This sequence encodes CASTGQLDNSPLHF. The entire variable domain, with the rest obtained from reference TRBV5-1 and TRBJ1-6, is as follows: KAGVTQTPRYLIKTRGQQVTLSCSPISGHRSVSWYQQTPGQGLQFLFEYFSETQRNKGNFPGRFSGRQFSNSRSEMNVSTLELGDSALYLCASTGQLDNSPLHFGNGTRLTVT.

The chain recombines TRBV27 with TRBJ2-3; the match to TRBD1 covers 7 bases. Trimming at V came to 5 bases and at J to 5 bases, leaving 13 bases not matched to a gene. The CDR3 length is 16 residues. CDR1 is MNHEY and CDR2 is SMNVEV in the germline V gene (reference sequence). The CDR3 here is CASSQEGGTVGDTQYF. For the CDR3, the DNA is TGTGCCAGCAGTCAAGAGGGTGGGACAGTTGGAGATACGCAGTATTTT.

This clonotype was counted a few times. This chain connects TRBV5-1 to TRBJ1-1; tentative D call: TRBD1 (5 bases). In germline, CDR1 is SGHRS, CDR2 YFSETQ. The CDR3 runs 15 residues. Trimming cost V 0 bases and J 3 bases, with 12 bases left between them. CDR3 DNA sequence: TGCGCCAGCAGCTTGGGGGAATCAGGGTACACTGAAGCTTTCTTT. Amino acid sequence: CASSLGESGYTEAFF.

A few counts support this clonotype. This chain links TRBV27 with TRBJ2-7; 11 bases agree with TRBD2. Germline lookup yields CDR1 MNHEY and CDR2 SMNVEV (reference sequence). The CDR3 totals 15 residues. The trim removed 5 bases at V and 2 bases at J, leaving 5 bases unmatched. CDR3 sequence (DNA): TGTGCCAGCAGTCGAACTAGCGGGGGAACCTACGAGCAGTACTTC. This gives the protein CASSRTSGGTYEQYF.

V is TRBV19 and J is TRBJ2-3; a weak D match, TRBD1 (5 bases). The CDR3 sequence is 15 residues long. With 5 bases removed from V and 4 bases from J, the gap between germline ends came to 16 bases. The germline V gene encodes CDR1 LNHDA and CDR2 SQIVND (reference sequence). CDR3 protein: CASSPWAGNSDTQYF. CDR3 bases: TGTGCCAGTAGTCCGTGGGCAGGGAACTCAGATACGCAGTATTTT.

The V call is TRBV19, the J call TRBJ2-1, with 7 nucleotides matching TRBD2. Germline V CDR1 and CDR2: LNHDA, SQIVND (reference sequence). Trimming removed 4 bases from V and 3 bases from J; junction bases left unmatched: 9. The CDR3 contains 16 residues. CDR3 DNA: TGTGCCAGTAGTACAACGCGGCGGGGGTTCTACAATGAGCAGTTCTTC. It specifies CASSTTRRGFYNEQFF.

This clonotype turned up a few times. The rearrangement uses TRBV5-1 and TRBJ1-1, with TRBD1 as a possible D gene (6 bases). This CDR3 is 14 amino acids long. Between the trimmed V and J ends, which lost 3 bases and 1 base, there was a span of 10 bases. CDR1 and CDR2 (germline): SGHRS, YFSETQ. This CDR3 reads CASSYPTGNTEAFF. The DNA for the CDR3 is TGCGCCAGCAGCTACCCGACAGGGAACACTGAAGCTTTCTTT.

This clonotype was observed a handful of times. CDR3 in DNA: TGTGCCAGCTCGCCGACAAGGGATCAGTCCTACGAGCAGTACGTC. Protein: CASSPTRDQSYEQYV. The chain is built from TRBV18 and TRBJ2-7; no clear D. Germline loops: CDR1 KGHSH, CDR2 LQKENI. This CDR3 contains 15 residues. Trimming pared 6 bases from V and 1 base from J, leaving 16 bases between.

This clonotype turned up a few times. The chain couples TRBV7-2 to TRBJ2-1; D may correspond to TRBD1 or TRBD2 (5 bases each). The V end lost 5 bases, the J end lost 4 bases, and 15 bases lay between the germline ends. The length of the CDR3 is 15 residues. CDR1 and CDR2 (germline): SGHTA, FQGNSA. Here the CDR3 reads CASSLRQGRYNEQFF. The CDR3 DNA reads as TGTGCCAGCAGCCTTCGGCAGGGACGATACAATGAGCAGTTCTTC.

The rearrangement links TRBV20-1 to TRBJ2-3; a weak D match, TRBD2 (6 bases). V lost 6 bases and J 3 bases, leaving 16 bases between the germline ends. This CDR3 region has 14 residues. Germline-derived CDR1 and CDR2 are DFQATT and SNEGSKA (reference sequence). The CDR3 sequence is CSAIAELATDTQYF. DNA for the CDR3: TGCAGTGCCATAGCGGAACTAGCAACAGATACGCAGTATTTT.

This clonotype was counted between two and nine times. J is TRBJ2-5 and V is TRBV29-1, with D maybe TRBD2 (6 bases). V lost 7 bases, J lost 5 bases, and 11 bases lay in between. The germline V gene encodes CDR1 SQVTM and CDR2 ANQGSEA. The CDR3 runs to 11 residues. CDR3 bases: TGCAGCGGGGGGGTGGTCGAGACCCAGTACTTC. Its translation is CSGGVVETQYF.

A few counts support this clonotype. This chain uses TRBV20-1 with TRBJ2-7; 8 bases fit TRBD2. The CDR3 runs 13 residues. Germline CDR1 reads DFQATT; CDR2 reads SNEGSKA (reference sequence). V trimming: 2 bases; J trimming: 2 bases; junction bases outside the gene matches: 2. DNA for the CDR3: TGCAGTGCTAGACACGGGGGGGCCTACGAGCAGTACGTC. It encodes CSARHGGAYEQYV.

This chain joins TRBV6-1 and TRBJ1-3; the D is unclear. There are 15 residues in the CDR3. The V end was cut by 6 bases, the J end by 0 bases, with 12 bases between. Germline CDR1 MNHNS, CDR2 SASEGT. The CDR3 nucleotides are TGTGCCAGCAGCTTGATGCAAGGCTCTGGAAACACCATATATTTT. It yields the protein CASSLMQGSGNTIYF.

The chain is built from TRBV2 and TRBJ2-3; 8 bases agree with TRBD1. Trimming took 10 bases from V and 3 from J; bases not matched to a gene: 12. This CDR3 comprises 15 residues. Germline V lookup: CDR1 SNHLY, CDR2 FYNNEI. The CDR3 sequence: CATEQGVNPTDTQYF. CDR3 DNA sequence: TGTGCCACCGAACAGGGGGTCAATCCGACAGATACGCAGTATTTT. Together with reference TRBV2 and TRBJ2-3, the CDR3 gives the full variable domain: EPEVTQTPSHQVTQMGQEVILRCVPISNHLYFYWYRQILGQKVEFLVSFYNNEISEKSEIFDDQFSVERPDGSNFTLKIRSTKLEDSAMYFCATEQGVNPTDTQYFGPGTRLTVL.

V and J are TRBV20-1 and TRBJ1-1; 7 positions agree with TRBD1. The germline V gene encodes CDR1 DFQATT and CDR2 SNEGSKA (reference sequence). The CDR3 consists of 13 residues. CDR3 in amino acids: CSAEEGAITEAFF. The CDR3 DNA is TGCAGCGCCGAAGAGGGGGCTATCACTGAAGCTTTCTTT.